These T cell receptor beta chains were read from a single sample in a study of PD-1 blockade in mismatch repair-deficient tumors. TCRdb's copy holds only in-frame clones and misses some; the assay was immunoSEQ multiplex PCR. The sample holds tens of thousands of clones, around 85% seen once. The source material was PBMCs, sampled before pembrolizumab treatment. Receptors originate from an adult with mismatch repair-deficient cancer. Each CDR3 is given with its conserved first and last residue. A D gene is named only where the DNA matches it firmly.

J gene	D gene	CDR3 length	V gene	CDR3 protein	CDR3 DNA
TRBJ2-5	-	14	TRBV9	CASRPGLGGETQYF	TGTGCCAGCAGGCCTGGACTAGGGGGAGAGACCCAGTACTTC
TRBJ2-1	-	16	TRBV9	CASSAGTLHSYNEQFF	TGTGCCAGCAGCGCCGGGACTCTACACTCCTACAATGAGCAGTTCTTC
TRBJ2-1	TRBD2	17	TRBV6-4	CASSDPSIAGGRNEQFF	TGTGCCAGCAGTGACCCTTCAATAGCGGGAGGGAGGAATGAGCAGTTCTTC
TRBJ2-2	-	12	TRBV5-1	CASSPNYGELFF	TGCGCCAGCAGCCCTAACTACGGGGAGCTGTTTTTT
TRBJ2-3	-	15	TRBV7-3	CASSLVTGITDTQYF	TGTGCCAGCAGCTTAGTGACAGGTATCACAGATACGCAGTATTTT
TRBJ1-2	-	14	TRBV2	CASSPRGLADGYTF	TGTGCCAGCAGTCCCCGAGGGTTGGCCGATGGCTACACCTTC
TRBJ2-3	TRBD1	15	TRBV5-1	CASRGTGQGSDTQYF	TGCGCCAGCAGGGGGACGGGACAGGGTTCAGATACGCAGTATTTT
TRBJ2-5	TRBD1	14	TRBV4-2	CASSQGQGVETQYF	TGTGCCAGCAGCCAAGGACAGGGGGTGGAGACCCAGTACTTC
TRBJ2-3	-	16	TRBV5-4	CASSNPPTSNTDTQYF	TGTGCCAGCAGCAACCCCCCCACTAGTAATACAGATACGCAGTATTTT
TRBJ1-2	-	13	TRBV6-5	CASRPGLNYGYTF	TGTGCCAGCCGACCGGGTCTTAACTATGGCTACACCTTC